This TCR beta chain emerged from a study of T cell changes during pregnancy in multiple sclerosis. Trimming cost V 3 bases and J 0 bases, with 17 bases left between them. The germline V gene encodes CDR1 LNHDA and CDR2 SQIVND (reference sequence). There are 17 residues in the CDR3. Sequenced by immunoSEQ multiplex PCR; TCRdb stores in-frame clones only, minus some. The sample lists fewer than 140,000 clones, under 95% seen once, with 1.5% to 2% in the top ten. The TCR originated in a female donor with multiple sclerosis, enrolled in a pregnancy study. Here the sequenced sample was peripheral blood, taken before pregnancy. This chain connects TRBV19 to TRBJ1-2; possible D gene TRBD1, 5 bases. CDR3 DNA sequence: TGTGCCAGTAGTATCCCCTCCAAAACAGGTTCTAACTATGGCTACACCTTC. Amino acids: CASSIPSKTGSNYGYTF.